This TCR beta chain comes out of a study of T cell responses to AZD1222 COVID-19 vaccine. Notes on the study in general: Just a handful of AZD1222 recipients were seropositive at baseline. Nearly half of spike-specific TCRs reportedly go after variant regions that carry no mutations. Mostly white British, mostly female donors; authors suggested clonal diversity may be underestimated. Among vaccine-associated CD4 TCRs, coverage spanned spike, with dominance at 160-218 and 743-854.

Concerning this clone itself: Its antigen is as yet unknown.

Germline CDR1 is LGHDT and CDR2 is YNNKEL (reference sequence). This CDR3 has 14 residues. J lost 13 bases, V lost 1 base, and 13 bases had no gene match. The repertoire was sequenced with immunoSEQ multiplex PCR; TCRdb's copy has only in-frame clones and lacks some. The sample carries some 120,000 clones, 70% to 90% recorded once. The starting material was peripheral blood, obtained on day 0 of MenACWY control vaccination. This TCR was sampled from an adult in good health. V and J are TRBV3-1 (or the pseudogene TRBV3-2) and TRBJ2-7; 7 bases match TRBD1. The CDR3, as DNA: TGTGCCAGCAGCCAAGGTCAGGGGGTACGAGCAGGCTACTTC. This sequence encodes CASSQGQGVRAGYF.